The 25 T cell receptor beta chains reported below all come from one sample, sequenced in a study of beta chain features in type 1 diabetes. The study, taken as a whole, reports: TCRB CDR3s were moderately but significantly shorter in Type 1 diabetes patients in all four CD4+ subsets.

Expressed TCRB transcripts got sequenced, as all isolated RNA was reverse transcribed. Sequencing was performed with immunoSEQ multiplex PCR; in TCRdb, only in-frame clones are kept and a portion is missing. The table lists roughly 290,000 clones, 15% of them singletons. The antigens these receptors bind are not known. Sequenced: naive CD4+ T cells from blood. The receptors stem from a man between 18 and 35 years old with type 1 diabetes.

The genes are TRBV5-1 and TRBJ1-5; unclear D gene. From germline, CDR1 is SGHRS and CDR2 YFSETQ. V lost 0 bases and J lost 4, with 8 bases in between. The CDR3 covers 14 residues. DNA of the CDR3: TGCGCCAGCAGCTTGGACCCGGGGAATCAGCCCCAGCATTTT. Its translation: CASSLDPGNQPQHF.

CDR3 residues: CASSPGTSGPNEQFF. DNA of the CDR3: TGTGCCAGTAGTCCCGGGACTAGCGGCCCCAATGAGCAGTTCTTC. V gene TRBV19 combines with J gene TRBJ2-1; TRBD2 agrees at 11 bases. Germline CDR1 reads LNHDA; CDR2 reads SQIVND (reference sequence). Trimming cost V 5 bases and J 6 bases; bases outside gene matches: 6. The CDR3 runs to 15 residues.

The sample holds a few counts of this clone. The chain joins TRBV5-1 to TRBJ2-1, with a weak D call TRBD2 (6 bases). CDR1 and CDR2 from the germline V gene are SGHRS and YFSETQ. The CDR3 length is 16 residues. V gave up 3 bases and J gave up 8 bases, with 21 bases separating them. The CDR3 DNA sequence: TGCGCCAGCAGCTCCAGAGGAGGGGATGGAGTCCATGAGCAGTTCTTC. Translating gives CASSSRGGDGVHEQFF.

This clone was observed a single time. The chain links TRBV9 to TRBJ2-7, with 9 bases identical to TRBD1. Germline CDR1 reads SGDLS; CDR2 reads YYNGEE. This CDR3 region has 17 residues. V was pared by 3 bases and J by 1 base, with 11 bases of the junction left unmatched. CDR3 nucleotides: TGTGCCAGCAGCGCGAAAACCGGGACAGGGTCATCCTACGAGCAGTACTTC. It specifies CASSAKTGTGSSYEQYF.

This clone was observed a few times. The rearrangement joins TRBV6-5 to TRBJ2-7, with TRBD2 matching 8 bases. The length of the CDR3 is 13 residues. Germline V gives CDR1 MNHEY, CDR2 SVGAGI. V lost 6 bases, J lost 6 bases, and 7 bases stayed unmatched. This chain's CDR3 is CASRRGLVAEQYF. CDR3 sequence (DNA): TGTGCCAGCAGGAGGGGACTAGTAGCCGAGCAGTACTTC.

This clone has a handful of counts. J is TRBJ2-5 and V is TRBV28; 7 nucleotides agree with TRBD2. Germline V gene lookup returns CDR1 MDHEN and CDR2 SYDVKM. The CDR3 length is 16 residues. J was trimmed by 5 bases and V by 5 bases; bases with no gene match: 14. The CDR3 sequence is CASSPETGLPGETQYF. DNA of the CDR3: TGTGCCAGCAGTCCAGAGACGGGACTACCGGGGGAGACCCAGTACTTC. Drawing the rest from reference TRBV28 and TRBJ2-5, the complete variable domain is DVKVTQSSRYLVKRTGEKVFLECVQDMDHENMFWYRQDPGLGLRLIYFSYDVKMKEKGDIPEGYSVSREKKERFSLILESASTNQTSMYLCASSPETGLPGETQYFGPGTRLLVL.

The chain couples TRBV10-3 to TRBJ2-3, with 7 bases aligning to TRBD2. Germline CDR1 ENHRY, CDR2 SYGVKD. The CDR3 runs to 17 residues. J gave up 2 bases and V 0 bases, and 8 bases lay outside the gene matches. CDR3 DNA sequence: TGTGCCATCAGTGAGTCCCCTAGCGGAGCGATCACAGATACGCAGTATTTT. This gives the protein CAISESPSGAITDTQYF.

This clone was picked up a small number of times. The chain uses TRBV4-2 and TRBJ2-5; 7 positions agree with TRBD1. This CDR3 comprises 13 residues. Germline assignment: CDR1 LGHNA and CDR2 YNFKEQ. J gave up 5 bases and V 0 bases, and 0 bases lay outside the gene matches. CDR3 coding DNA: TGTGCCAGCAGCCAAGACAGGGGGGAGACCCAGTACTTC. This sequence encodes CASSQDRGETQYF.

This clone turned up a few times. The chain carries TRBV6-4 and TRBJ1-3; D unclear. Germline values: CDR1 MRHNA, CDR2 SNTAGT. CDR3 size: 15 residues. The V gene lost 6 bases and the J gene lost 0 bases, with 12 bases spanning the gap. CDR3 protein: CASSQEPFSGNTIYF. CDR3 DNA: TGTGCCAGCAGCCAGGAACCCTTCTCTGGAAACACCATATATTTT.

A few counts support this clone. This chain links TRBV18 with TRBJ2-3, with 7 bases that match TRBD1. The CDR3 totals 15 residues. The germline V gene has CDR1 KGHSH and CDR2 LQKENI. Losses at the gene ends were 4 bases for V and 2 bases for J; bases not matched to a gene: 6. CDR3 DNA: TGTGCCAGCTCACGACATGGGACAGCCACAGATACGCAGTATTTT. Translating gives CASSRHGTATDTQYF.

The CDR3 loop is CASSPSPMTYEQYF. CDR3 nucleotide sequence: TGTGCCAGCTCACCCTCTCCTATGACCTACGAGCAGTACTTC. V usage is TRBV18 and J usage is TRBJ2-7; D is uncertain. V lost 3 bases and J lost 2, with 11 bases in between. CDR1 and CDR2 from the germline V gene are KGHSH and LQKENI. The CDR3 length is 14 residues.

The CDR3 DNA reads TGTGCCAGCACCGAAGCGGGAGTGTCCTACAATGAGCAGTTCTTC. Its translation: CASTEAGVSYNEQFF. The V and J genes are TRBV9 and TRBJ2-1, with 8 bases aligning to TRBD2. Trimming took 6 bases from V and 1 from J; bases not matched to a gene: 6. Germline CDR1 and CDR2: SGDLS and YYNGEE. This CDR3 is built from 15 residues.

The chain couples TRBV19 to TRBJ2-2, with D possibly being TRBD2 (6 bases). The CDR3 is made up of 17 amino acids. CDR1 and CDR2 (germline): LNHDA, SQIVND (reference sequence). V was cut by 7 bases and J by 1 base, with 19 bases left in between. CDR3 sequence (DNA): TGTGCCAGTAATCCTCAGGGTTGGAGGGTGAACACCGGGGAGCTGTTTTTT. Amino acids: CASNPQGWRVNTGELFF.

This clone was detected only a few times. The CDR3 spells CAWSRGQGFHEQYF. The CDR3 DNA sequence: TGTGCCTGGAGTCGGGGACAGGGGTTCCATGAGCAGTACTTC. The chain carries TRBV30 and TRBJ2-7, with TRBD1 matching over 10 bases. Looked up from germline, CDR1 is GTSNPN and CDR2 is SVGIG (reference sequence). The V gene end was trimmed by 2 bases and the J gene end by 7 bases; junction bases not matched to a gene: 8. The CDR3 is 14 amino acids.

CDR3 in amino acids: CASSSRLGQLDSPLHF. The DNA of the CDR3 is TGCGCCAGCAGCTCTCGACTTGGACAGTTGGATTCACCCCTCCACTTT. The V call is TRBV5-1, the J call TRBJ1-6; possible D gene TRBD1, 6 bases. The CDR3 sequence is 16 residues long. The V and J ends lost 3 bases and 8 bases respectively, with 18 bases between them. Per germline, CDR1 SGHRS and CDR2 YFSETQ.

The rearrangement joins TRBV5-6 to TRBJ2-7; 7 bases map to TRBD2. The length of the CDR3 is 15 residues. In germline, CDR1 is SGHDT, CDR2 YYEEEE. J lost 7 bases, V lost 1 base, and 11 bases had no gene match. CDR3 sequence (DNA): TGTGCCAGCAGCTTGTTCCTAGCGGTTTACGTGGAGCAGTACTTC. Protein product: CASSLFLAVYVEQYF.

This clone occurred a few times. The chain is built from TRBV4-1 and TRBJ2-7; D is possibly TRBD1 (5 bases). The germline V gene encodes CDR1 MGHRA and CDR2 YSYEKL. V gave up 3 bases and J gave up 0 bases, with 6 bases separating them. There are 13 residues in the CDR3. CDR3 sequence: CASSHGASYEQYF. The DNA of the CDR3 is TGCGCCAGCAGCCATGGGGCCTCCTACGAGCAGTACTTC.

The V and J genes are TRBV18 and TRBJ2-1; 7 bases agree with TRBD1. The CDR3 has 15 amino acids. The ends lost 3 bases at V and 6 bases at J; junction bases unmatched: 8. Germline V lookup: CDR1 KGHSH, CDR2 LQKENI. The CDR3 is CASSPTTGYFNEQFF. The CDR3 DNA reads TGTGCCAGCTCACCGACGACAGGGTACTTCAATGAGCAGTTCTTC.

This clone showed up just a few times. This sequence joins TRBV7-9 and TRBJ2-7; 8 bases agree with TRBD1. The V and J ends lost 8 bases and 3 bases, in that order; junction bases with no gene match: 6. The CDR3 is 13 amino acids. CDR1 is SEHNR and CDR2 is FQNEAQ in the germline V gene (reference sequence). CDR3 coding DNA: TGTGCCAGCGGTCACGGACAGGGCTACGAGCAGTACTTC. Amino acids: CASGHGQGYEQYF.

The rearrangement joins TRBV7-2 to TRBJ1-6; TRBD1 is a possible D gene (6 bases). The V end was cut by 1 base, the J end by 10 bases, with 11 bases between. The CDR3 has 14 residues. The germline V gene encodes CDR1 SGHTA and CDR2 FQGNSA. The CDR3 here is CASSLDRERSPLHF. For the CDR3, the DNA is TGTGCCAGCAGCTTAGACAGGGAACGGTCACCCCTCCACTTT.

This clone came up a few times. The gene calls are TRBV30 and TRBJ2-2; 12 nucleotides match TRBD1. With V trimmed by 3 bases and J by 6 bases, 5 bases remained unmatched. CDR1 is GTSNPN, CDR2 SVGIG, per germline (reference sequence). This CDR3 is 15 amino acids long. The CDR3 bases are TGTGCCTGGAGATTCCGGGACAGGGGGCCCGGGGAGCTGTTTTTT. Its protein product is CAWRFRDRGPGELFF.

A few counts support this clone. J is TRBJ2-2 and V is TRBV6-5, with D maybe TRBD2 (6 bases). Germline values: CDR1 MNHEY, CDR2 SVGAGI. V was cut by 5 bases and J by 4 bases, with 8 bases left in between. The length of the CDR3 is 13 residues. The CDR3 DNA reads as TGTGCCAGCAGTCGAGCGGGCACCGGGGAGCTGTTTTTT. This translates into CASSRAGTGELFF.

This chain links TRBV21-1 with TRBJ2-2; the tabulated D call, TRBD1, remains unverified against the DNA. TRBV21-1 is designated a pseudogene. This CDR3 has 14 amino acids. CDR3 nucleotide sequence: TGTGCCAGCAGCTACAGGGGGCGACCCGGGGAGCTGTTTTTT. It specifies CASSYRGRPGELFF.

The chain carries TRBV28 and TRBJ2-1; maybe TRBD1 (5 bases). Germline V CDR1 and CDR2: MDHEN, SYDVKM. V lost 2 bases, J lost 8 bases, and 16 bases lay in between. This CDR3 is built from 15 residues. CDR3 amino acids: CASSLAGRMVDEQFF. CDR3 nucleotide sequence: TGTGCCAGCAGTTTAGCAGGGCGGATGGTGGATGAGCAGTTCTTC.

This clone has a single count. The chain links TRBV28 to TRBJ2-7, with 7 bases identical to TRBD2. Germline V gene lookup returns CDR1 MDHEN and CDR2 SYDVKM. The CDR3 spans 13 residues. V lost 5 bases and J lost 3; bases outside the gene matches: 4. The CDR3 DNA reads as TGTGCCAGCAGTGAGACTAGCCACTACGAGCAGTACTTC. It specifies CASSETSHYEQYF.